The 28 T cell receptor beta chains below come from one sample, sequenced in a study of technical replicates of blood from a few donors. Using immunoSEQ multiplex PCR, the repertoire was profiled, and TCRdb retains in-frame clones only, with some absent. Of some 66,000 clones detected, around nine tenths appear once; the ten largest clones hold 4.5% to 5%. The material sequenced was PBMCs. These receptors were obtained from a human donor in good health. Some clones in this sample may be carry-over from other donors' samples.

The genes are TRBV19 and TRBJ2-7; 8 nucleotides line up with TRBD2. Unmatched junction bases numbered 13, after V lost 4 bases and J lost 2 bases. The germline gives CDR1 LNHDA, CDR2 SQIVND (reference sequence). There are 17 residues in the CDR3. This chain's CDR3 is CASSTAEGSGATYEQYF. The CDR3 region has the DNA TGTGCCAGTAGTACCGCGGAGGGTAGCGGGGCCACCTACGAGCAGTACTTC. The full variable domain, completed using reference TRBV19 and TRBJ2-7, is DGGITQSPKYLFRKEGQNVTLSCEQNLNHDAMYWYRQDPGQGLRLIYYSQIVNDFQKGDIAEGYSVSREKKESFPLTVTSAQKNPTAFYLCASSTAEGSGATYEQYFGPGTRLTVT.

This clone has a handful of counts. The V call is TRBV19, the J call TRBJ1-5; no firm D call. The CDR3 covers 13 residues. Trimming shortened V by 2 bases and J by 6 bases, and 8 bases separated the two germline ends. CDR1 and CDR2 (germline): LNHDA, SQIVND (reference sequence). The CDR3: CASSIQAGQPQHF. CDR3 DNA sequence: TGTGCCAGTAGTATACAGGCCGGTCAGCCCCAGCATTTT.

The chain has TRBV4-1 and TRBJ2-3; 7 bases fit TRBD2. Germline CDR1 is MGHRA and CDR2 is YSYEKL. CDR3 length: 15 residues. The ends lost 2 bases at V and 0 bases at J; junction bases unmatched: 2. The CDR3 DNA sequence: TGCGCCAGCAGCCAAAGCGGGGCTAGCACAGATACGCAGTATTTT. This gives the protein CASSQSGASTDTQYF.

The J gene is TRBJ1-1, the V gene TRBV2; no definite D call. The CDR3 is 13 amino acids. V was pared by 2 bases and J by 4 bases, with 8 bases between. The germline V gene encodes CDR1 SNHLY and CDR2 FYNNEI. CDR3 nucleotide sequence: TGTGCCAGCAGTGAAAGGGAGTCCACTGAAGCTTTCTTT. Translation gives CASSERESTEAFF.

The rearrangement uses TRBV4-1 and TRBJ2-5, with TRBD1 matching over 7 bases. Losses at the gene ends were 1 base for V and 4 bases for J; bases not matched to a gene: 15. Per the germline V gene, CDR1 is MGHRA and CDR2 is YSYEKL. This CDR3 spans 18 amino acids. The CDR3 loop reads CASSQVNLVAGGGETQYF. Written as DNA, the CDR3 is TGCGCCAGCAGCCAAGTTAACCTTGTGGCAGGGGGTGGAGAGACCCAGTACTTC.

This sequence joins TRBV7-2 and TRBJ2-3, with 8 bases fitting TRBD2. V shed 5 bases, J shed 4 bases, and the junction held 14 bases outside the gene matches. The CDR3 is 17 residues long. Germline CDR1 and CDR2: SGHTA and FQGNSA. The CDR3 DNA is TGTGCCAGCAGCCCCAGACAGGCCTCGGGGGGGGCAGATACGCAGTATTTT. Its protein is CASSPRQASGGADTQYF.

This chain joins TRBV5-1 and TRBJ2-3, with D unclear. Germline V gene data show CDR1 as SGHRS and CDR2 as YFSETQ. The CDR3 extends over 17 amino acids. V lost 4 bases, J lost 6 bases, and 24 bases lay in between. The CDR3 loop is CASSRREARYPSDTQYF. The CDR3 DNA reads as TGCGCCAGCAGCCGAAGAGAGGCCCGCTACCCTTCGGATACGCAGTATTTT.

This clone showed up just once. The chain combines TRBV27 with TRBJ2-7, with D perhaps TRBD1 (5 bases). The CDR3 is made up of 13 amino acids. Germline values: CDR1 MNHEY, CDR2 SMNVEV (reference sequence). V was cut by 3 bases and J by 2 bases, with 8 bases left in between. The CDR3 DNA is TGTGCCAGCAGTTTTGGGGCAGCCTACGAGCAGTACTTC. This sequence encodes CASSFGAAYEQYF.

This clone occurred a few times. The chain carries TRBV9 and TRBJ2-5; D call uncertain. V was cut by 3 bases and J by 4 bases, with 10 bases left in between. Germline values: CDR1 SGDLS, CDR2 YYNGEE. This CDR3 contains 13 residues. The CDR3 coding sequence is TGTGCCAGCAGCGGACTGGCGACAGAGACCCAGTACTTC. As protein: CASSGLATETQYF. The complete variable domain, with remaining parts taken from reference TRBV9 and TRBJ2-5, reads DSGVTQTPKHLITATGQRVTLRCSPRSGDLSVYWYQQSLDQGLQFLIQYYNGEERAKGNILERFSAQQFPDLHSELNLSSLELGDSALYFCASSGLATETQYFGPGTRLLVL.

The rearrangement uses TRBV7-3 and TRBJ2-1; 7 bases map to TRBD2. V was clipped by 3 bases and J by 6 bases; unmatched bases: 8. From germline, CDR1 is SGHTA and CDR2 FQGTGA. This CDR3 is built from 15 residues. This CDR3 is CASSFTLGGVNEQFF. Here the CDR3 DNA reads TGTGCCAGCAGCTTTACACTGGGAGGGGTCAATGAGCAGTTCTTC. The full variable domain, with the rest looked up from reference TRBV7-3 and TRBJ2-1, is GAGVSQTPSNKVTEKGKYVELRCDPISGHTALYWYRQSLGQGPEFLIYFQGTGAADDSGLPNDRFFAVRPEGSVSTLKIQRTERGDSAVYLCASSFTLGGVNEQFFGPGTRLTVL.

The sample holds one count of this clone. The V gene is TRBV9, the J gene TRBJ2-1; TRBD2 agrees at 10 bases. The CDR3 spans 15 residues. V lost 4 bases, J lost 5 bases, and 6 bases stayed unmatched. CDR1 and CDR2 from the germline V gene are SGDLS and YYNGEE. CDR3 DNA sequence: TGTGCCAGCAGCCGGGAAACTAGCGGGGACAATGAGCAGTTCTTC. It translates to CASSRETSGDNEQFF.

The CDR3 DNA sequence: TGTGCTAGTGGGAAGACAGATAGCAATCAGCCCCAGCATTTT. Residues: CASGKTDSNQPQHF. The chain combines TRBV12-5 with TRBJ1-5; D may be TRBD1 (5 bases). Trimming shortened V by 6 bases and J by 0 bases, and 9 bases separated the two germline ends. The CDR3 extends over 14 amino acids. Germline V gene data show CDR1 as LGHNT and CDR2 as FRNRAP.

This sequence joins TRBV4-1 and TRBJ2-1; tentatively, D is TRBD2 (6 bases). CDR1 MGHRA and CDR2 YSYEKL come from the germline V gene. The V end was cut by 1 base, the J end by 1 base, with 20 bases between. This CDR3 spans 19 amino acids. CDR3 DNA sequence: TGCGCCAGCAGCCAAGTTTGCCCCCACGCCGCGGGGTCCTACAATGAGCAGTTCTTC. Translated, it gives CASSQVCPHAAGSYNEQFF.

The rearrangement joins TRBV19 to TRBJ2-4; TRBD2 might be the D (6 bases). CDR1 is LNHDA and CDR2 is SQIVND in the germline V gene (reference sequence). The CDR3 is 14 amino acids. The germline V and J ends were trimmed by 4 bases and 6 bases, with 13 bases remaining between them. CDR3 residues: CASSSTGEVNIQYF. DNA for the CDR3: TGTGCCAGTAGTAGTACCGGGGAGGTAAACATTCAGTACTTC.

The CDR3 nucleotides read TGCAGCGTTTCACAGGGAGCTGGAAACACCATATATTTT. This translates into CSVSQGAGNTIYF. The chain recombines TRBV29-1 with TRBJ1-3, with D perhaps TRBD1 (6 bases). V gave up 5 bases and J gave up 2 bases, with 10 bases separating them. Per the germline V gene, CDR1 is SQVTM and CDR2 is ANQGSEA. This CDR3 is 13 amino acids long.

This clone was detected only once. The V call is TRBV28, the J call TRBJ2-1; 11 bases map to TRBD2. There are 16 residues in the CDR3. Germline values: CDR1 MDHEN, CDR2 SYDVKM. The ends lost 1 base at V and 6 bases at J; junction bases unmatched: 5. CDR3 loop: CASSLFTSGRINEQFF. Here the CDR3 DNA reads TGTGCCAGCAGTTTATTCACTAGCGGGAGAATCAATGAGCAGTTCTTC.

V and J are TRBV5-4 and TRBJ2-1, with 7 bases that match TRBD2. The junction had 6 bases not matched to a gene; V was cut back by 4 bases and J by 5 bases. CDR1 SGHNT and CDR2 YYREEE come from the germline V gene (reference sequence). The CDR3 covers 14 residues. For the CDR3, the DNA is TGTGCCAGCAGCCCGGGGACTATAAACAATGAGCAGTTCTTC. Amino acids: CASSPGTINNEQFF. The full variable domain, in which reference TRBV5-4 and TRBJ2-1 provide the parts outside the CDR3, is ETGVTQSPTHLIKTRGQQVTLRCSSQSGHNTVSWYQQALGQGPQFIFQYYREEENGRGNFPPRFSGLQFPNYSSELNVNALELDDSALYLCASSPGTINNEQFFGPGTRLTVL.

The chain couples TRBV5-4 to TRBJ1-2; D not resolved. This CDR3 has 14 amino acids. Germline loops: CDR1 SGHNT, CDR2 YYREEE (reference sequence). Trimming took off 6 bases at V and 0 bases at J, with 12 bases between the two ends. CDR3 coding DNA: TGTGCCAGCAACGAGGATAGATCTAACTATGGCTACACCTTC. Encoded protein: CASNEDRSNYGYTF. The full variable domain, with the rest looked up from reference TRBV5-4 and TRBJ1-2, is ETGVTQSPTHLIKTRGQQVTLRCSSQSGHNTVSWYQQALGQGPQFIFQYYREEENGRGNFPPRFSGLQFPNYSSELNVNALELDDSALYLCASNEDRSNYGYTFGSGTRLTVV.

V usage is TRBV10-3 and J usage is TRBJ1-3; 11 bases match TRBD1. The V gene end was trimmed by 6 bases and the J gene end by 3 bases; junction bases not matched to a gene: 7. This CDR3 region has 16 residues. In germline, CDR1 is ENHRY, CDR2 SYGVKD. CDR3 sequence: CAIRGGQGERGNTIYF. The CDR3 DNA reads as TGTGCCATCAGAGGGGGACAGGGGGAACGTGGAAACACCATATATTTT.

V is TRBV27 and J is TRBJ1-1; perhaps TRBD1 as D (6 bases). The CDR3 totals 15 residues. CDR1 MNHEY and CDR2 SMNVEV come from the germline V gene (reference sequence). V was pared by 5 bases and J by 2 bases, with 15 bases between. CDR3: CASSPYRDINTEAFF. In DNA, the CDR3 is TGTGCCAGCAGTCCATACCGGGACATTAACACTGAAGCTTTCTTT.

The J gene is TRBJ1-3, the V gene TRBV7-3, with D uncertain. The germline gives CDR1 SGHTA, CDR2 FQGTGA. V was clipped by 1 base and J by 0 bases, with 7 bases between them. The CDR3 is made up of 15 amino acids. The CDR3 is CASSLSGSSGNTIYF. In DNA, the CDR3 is TGTGCCAGCAGCTTAAGCGGAAGCTCTGGAAACACCATATATTTT.

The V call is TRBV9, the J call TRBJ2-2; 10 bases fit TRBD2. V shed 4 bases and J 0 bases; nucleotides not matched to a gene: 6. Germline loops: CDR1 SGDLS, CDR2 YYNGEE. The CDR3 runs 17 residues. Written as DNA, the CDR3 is TGTGCCAGCAGCCAGAGGACTAGCGGTTCGAACACCGGGGAGCTGTTTTTT. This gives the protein CASSQRTSGSNTGELFF. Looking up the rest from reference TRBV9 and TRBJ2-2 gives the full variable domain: DSGVTQTPKHLITATGQRVTLRCSPRSGDLSVYWYQQSLDQGLQFLIQYYNGEERAKGNILERFSAQQFPDLHSELNLSSLELGDSALYFCASSQRTSGSNTGELFFGEGSRLTVL.

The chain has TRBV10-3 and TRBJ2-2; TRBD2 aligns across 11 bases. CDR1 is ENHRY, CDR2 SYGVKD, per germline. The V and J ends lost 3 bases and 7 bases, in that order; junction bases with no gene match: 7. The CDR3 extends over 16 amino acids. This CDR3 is CAISELAGEAGGELFF. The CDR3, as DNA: TGTGCCATCAGTGAACTAGCGGGGGAGGCCGGCGGGGAGCTGTTTTTT.

The CDR3 reads CASSLSGGWEGEQFF. CDR3 nucleotides: TGTGCCAGCAGCTTATCAGGGGGCTGGGAGGGTGAGCAGTTCTTC. The chain is built from TRBV11-3 and TRBJ2-1; weak D call: TRBD1 (8 bases). This CDR3 comprises 15 residues. Per germline, CDR1 SGHNT and CDR2 YENEEA. V lost 2 bases to trimming and J lost 9 bases, with 17 bases between them.

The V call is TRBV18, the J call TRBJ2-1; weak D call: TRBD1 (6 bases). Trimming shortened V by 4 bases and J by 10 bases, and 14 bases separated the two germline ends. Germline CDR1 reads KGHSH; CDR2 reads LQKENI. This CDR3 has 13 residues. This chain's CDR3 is CASSLTPGQEQFF. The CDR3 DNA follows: TGTGCCAGCTCACTAACCCCCGGACAGGAGCAGTTCTTC. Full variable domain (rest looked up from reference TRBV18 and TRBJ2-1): NAGVMQNPRHLVRRRGQEARLRCSPMKGHSHVYWYRQLPEEGLKFMVYLQKENIIDESGMPKERFSAEFPKEGPSILRIQQVVRGDSAAYFCASSLTPGQEQFFGPGTRLTVL.

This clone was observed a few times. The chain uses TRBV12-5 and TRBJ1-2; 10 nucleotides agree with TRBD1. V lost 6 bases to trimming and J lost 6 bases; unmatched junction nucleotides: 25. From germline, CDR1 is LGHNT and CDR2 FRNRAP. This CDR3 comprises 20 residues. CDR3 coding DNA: TGTGCTAGTGGCTTACCTCCCTTGGGACAGGGGATACGACGCACTGATGGCTACACCTTC. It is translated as CASGLPPLGQGIRRTDGYTF.

DNA of the CDR3: TGTGCCAGTATTGAGTCGGCAGGGATGTATGAGCAGTTCTTC. Its protein product is CASIESAGMYEQFF. The J gene is TRBJ2-1, the V gene TRBV19; tentative D call: TRBD1 (5 bases). This CDR3 contains 14 residues. CDR1 is LNHDA and CDR2 is SQIVND in the germline V gene (reference sequence). V dropped 7 bases and J dropped 8 bases, with 18 bases sitting between them. The variable domain in full, completed from reference TRBV19 and TRBJ2-1, reads DGGITQSPKYLFRKEGQNVTLSCEQNLNHDAMYWYRQDPGQGLRLIYYSQIVNDFQKGDIAEGYSVSREKKESFPLTVTSAQKNPTAFYLCASIESAGMYEQFFGPGTRLTVL.

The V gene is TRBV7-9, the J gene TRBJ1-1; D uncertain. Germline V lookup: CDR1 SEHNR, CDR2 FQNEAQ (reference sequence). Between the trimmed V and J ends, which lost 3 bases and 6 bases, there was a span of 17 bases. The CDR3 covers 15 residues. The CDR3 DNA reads TGTGCCAGCAGCTTTAGAGGGAGAAGGGTCGCTGAAGCTTTCTTT. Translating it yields CASSFRGRRVAEAFF.